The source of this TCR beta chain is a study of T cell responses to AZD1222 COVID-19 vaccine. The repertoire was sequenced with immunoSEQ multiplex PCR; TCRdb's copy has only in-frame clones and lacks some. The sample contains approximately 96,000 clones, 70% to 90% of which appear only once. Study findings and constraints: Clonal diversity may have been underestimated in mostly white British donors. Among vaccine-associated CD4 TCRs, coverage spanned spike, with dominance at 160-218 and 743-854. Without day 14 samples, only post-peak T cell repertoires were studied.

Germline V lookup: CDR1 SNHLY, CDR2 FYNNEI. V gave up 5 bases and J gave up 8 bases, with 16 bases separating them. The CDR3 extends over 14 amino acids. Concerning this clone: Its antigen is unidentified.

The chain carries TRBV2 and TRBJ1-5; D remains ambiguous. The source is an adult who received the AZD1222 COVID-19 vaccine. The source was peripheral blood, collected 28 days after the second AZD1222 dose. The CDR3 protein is CASSPKGSTKPQHF. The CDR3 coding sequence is TGTGCCAGCAGTCCCAAGGGATCCACCAAGCCCCAGCATTTT.